This entry lists 2 T cell receptor beta chains sequenced from one sample in a study of graft-versus-host responses after intestinal transplantation. TCRdb's table, derived via immunoSEQ multiplex PCR, lists solely in-frame clones and lacks some. The sample lists roughly 130,000 clones, nearly 95% occurring once. These receptors lack a known antigen. Sample: unstimulated CD4+ T cells sorted from spleen or lymph node cells, taken before intestinal transplant. The receptors originated from a human donor who received an intestinal transplant.

The V call is TRBV7-8, the J call TRBJ2-1; 7 bases agree with TRBD2. The germline gives CDR1 SGHVS, CDR2 FQNEAQ. This CDR3 spans 15 amino acids. J was trimmed by 7 bases and V by 2 bases; bases with no gene match: 8. The CDR3 region is CASSLWGGSFNEQFF. In nucleotides, the CDR3 is TGTGCCAGCAGCTTATGGGGCGGGAGTTTTAATGAGCAGTTCTTC.

The chain carries TRBV20-1 and TRBJ1-1; D ambiguous. The CDR3 is 11 residues long. Germline V gene data show CDR1 as DFQATT and CDR2 as SNEGSKA (reference sequence). Trimming left V 3 bases short and J 11 bases short, with 13 bases between. The CDR3: CSARLQIQAFF. The CDR3 DNA reads TGCAGTGCTAGGTTACAGATACAGGCTTTCTTT.